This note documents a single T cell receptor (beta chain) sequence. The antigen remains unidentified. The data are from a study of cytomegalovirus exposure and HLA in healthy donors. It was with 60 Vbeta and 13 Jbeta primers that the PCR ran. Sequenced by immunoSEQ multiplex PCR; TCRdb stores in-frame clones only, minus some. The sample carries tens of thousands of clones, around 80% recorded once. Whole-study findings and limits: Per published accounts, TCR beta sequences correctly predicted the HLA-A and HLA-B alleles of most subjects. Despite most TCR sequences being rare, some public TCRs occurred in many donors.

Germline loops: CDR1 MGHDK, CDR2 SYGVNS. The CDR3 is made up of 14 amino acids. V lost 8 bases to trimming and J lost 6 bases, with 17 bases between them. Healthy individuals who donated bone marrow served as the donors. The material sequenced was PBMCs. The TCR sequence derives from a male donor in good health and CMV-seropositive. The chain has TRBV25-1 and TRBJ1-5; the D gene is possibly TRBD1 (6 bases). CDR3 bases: TGTGCCAGCTCCAAACGGGGGGCAGCTCAGCCCCAGCATTTT. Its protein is CASSKRGAAQPQHF.